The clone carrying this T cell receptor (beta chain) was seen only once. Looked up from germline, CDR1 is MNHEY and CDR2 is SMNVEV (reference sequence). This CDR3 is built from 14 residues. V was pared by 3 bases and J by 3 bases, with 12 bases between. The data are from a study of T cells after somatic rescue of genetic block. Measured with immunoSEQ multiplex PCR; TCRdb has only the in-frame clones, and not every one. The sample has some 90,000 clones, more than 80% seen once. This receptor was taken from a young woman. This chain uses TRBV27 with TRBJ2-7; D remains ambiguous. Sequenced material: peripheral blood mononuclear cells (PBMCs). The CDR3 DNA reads TGTGCCAGCAGTTTTAGTAGTGGTGGCTACGAGCAGTACTTC. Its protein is CASSFSSGGYEQYF.